What follows are 15 T cell receptor beta chains derived from one specimen sequenced in a study of cytomegalovirus exposure and HLA in healthy donors. PCR was performed using 60 Vbeta and 13 Jbeta primers. Data came from immunoSEQ multiplex PCR; TCRdb stores just in-frame clones and leaves some out. The repertoire holds over 110,000 clones, approximately 83% seen once, with 2% to 3% in the top ten. Sequenced material: PBMCs. The origin of the receptors is a male donor in good health and CMV-seronegative.

V gene TRBV7-2 combines with J gene TRBJ1-4; perhaps TRBD1 as D (5 bases). Germline assignment: CDR1 SGHTA and CDR2 FQGNSA. The CDR3 is 15 residues long. V shed 9 bases and J shed 7 bases, with 21 bases lying between them. CDR3 in DNA: TGTGCCAGTGAGTACCCAGGCGGACAACGTGAAAAACTGTTTTTT. Translating gives CASEYPGGQREKLFF.

This chain links TRBV13 with TRBJ2-7, with a possible D match to TRBD2 (5 bases). The length of the CDR3 is 13 residues. The germline V gene encodes CDR1 PRHDT and CDR2 FYEKMQ (reference sequence). The V and J ends lost 8 bases and 6 bases respectively, with 17 bases between them. CDR3 sequence reads: CASGVASGSEQYF. CDR3 in DNA: TGTGCCAGCGGCGTAGCTTCGGGGAGCGAGCAGTACTTC.

The chain employs TRBV7-9 and TRBJ2-7; D might be TRBD2 (6 bases). V was cut by 5 bases and J by 0 bases, with 11 bases left in between. The CDR3 runs to 14 residues. Germline V gene lookup returns CDR1 SEHNR and CDR2 FQNEAQ (reference sequence). The CDR3 loop reads CASSPLAHSYEQYF. The CDR3 DNA sequence: TGTGCCAGCAGCCCCCTAGCGCACTCCTACGAGCAGTACTTC.

The chain recombines TRBV6-1 with TRBJ1-5; the D gene is possibly TRBD1 (5 bases). V shed 1 base and J shed 3 bases, with 10 bases lying between them. Germline V gene lookup returns CDR1 MNHNS and CDR2 SASEGT. CDR3 length: 15 amino acids. The CDR3 nucleotides read TGTGCCAGCAGTGAAGGCAGGGTGCCCAATCAGCCCCAGCATTTT. Translating gives CASSEGRVPNQPQHF.

The rearrangement links TRBV9 to TRBJ2-3; TRBD2 matches 9 bases. The V gene's germline CDR1 is SGDLS and CDR2 YYNGEE. This CDR3 has 13 amino acids. V lost 4 bases, J lost 8 bases, and 5 bases stayed unmatched. CDR3 DNA: TGTGCCAGCAGCCCTCCGCGGGAGGGTACGCAGTATTTT. Protein sequence: CASSPPREGTQYF. Based on the CDR3 plus reference TRBV9 and TRBJ2-3, the full variable domain is DSGVTQTPKHLITATGQRVTLRCSPRSGDLSVYWYQQSLDQGLQFLIQYYNGEERAKGNILERFSAQQFPDLHSELNLSSLELGDSALYFCASSPPREGTQYFGPGTRLTVL.

This clone was seen a few times. The chain recombines TRBV30 with TRBJ2-7; maybe TRBD1 (5 bases). Germline values: CDR1 GTSNPN, CDR2 SVGIG (reference sequence). V lost 0 bases and J lost 10, with 10 bases in between. The CDR3 is 11 amino acids. CDR3 DNA: TGTGCCTGGAGTGTAAAGGGGTACCAGTACTTC. It translates to CAWSVKGYQYF.

CDR3 in amino acids: CASSPSYEQYF. For the CDR3, the DNA is TGTGCCAGCAGCCCGTCCTACGAGCAGTACTTC. The V and J genes are TRBV13 and TRBJ2-7; D gene ambiguous. CDR1 and CDR2 (germline): PRHDT, FYEKMQ (reference sequence). This CDR3 contains 11 residues. Trimming removed 5 bases from V and 1 base from J, with 3 bases in between.

V is TRBV5-4 and J is TRBJ2-2, with TRBD1 identical over 8 bases. V shed 4 bases, J shed 6 bases, and the junction held 8 bases outside the gene matches. CDR1 and CDR2 (germline): SGHNT, YYREEE (reference sequence). This CDR3 is built from 15 residues. The CDR3 bases are TGTGCCAGCAGCCGCCCCGGACAGGGACCCGGGGAGCTGTTTTTT. Translating gives CASSRPGQGPGELFF.

This clone was detected once. The V call is TRBV29-1, the J call TRBJ1-4; the D is unclear. V dropped 6 bases and J dropped 8 bases, with 10 bases sitting between them. The CDR3 sequence is 11 residues long. The germline gives CDR1 SQVTM, CDR2 ANQGSEA. CDR3 DNA sequence: TGCAGCGTGAGGTTTAGAGAAAAACTGTTTTTT. The encoded protein is CSVRFREKLFF.

This rearrangement joins TRBV5-4 to TRBJ1-5; the D gene is possibly TRBD1 (5 bases). The length of the CDR3 is 14 residues. Germline lookup yields CDR1 SGHNT and CDR2 YYREEE (reference sequence). The V and J ends lost 0 bases and 4 bases respectively, with 8 bases between them. CDR3 coding DNA: TGTGCCAGCAGCTTGGGGGGGACTAATCAGCCCCAGCATTTT. Translating gives CASSLGGTNQPQHF.

This chain joins TRBV19 and TRBJ1-5; D is unclear. CDR1 and CDR2 from the germline V gene are LNHDA and SQIVND (reference sequence). V lost 1 base, J lost 1 base, and 11 bases lay in between. The CDR3 has 16 residues. The CDR3: CASSIGAGRSNQPQHF. For the CDR3, the DNA is TGTGCCAGTAGTATAGGCGCCGGGAGAAGCAATCAGCCCCAGCATTTT.

Written as DNA, the CDR3 is TGTGCCAGCAGTCCGTCACAGACAGGGGCCTTTGAAGCTTTCTTT. It yields the protein CASSPSQTGAFEAFF. This chain joins TRBV28 and TRBJ1-1; 8 positions match TRBD1. The CDR3 consists of 15 residues. Germline trimming cut 5 bases from V and 7 bases from J; bases unmatched to any gene: 12. Per the germline V gene, CDR1 is MDHEN and CDR2 is SYDVKM.

This chain joins TRBV4-3 and TRBJ1-1, with D tentatively TRBD1 (5 bases). V was shortened by 0 bases and J by 6 bases, with 11 bases between the two germline ends. The CDR3 runs 14 residues. Germline CDR1 is LGHNA and CDR2 is YSLEER. This chain's CDR3 is CASSQDRGGPEAFF. The CDR3 DNA follows: TGCGCCAGCAGCCAAGATCGGGGGGGACCTGAAGCTTTCTTT.

In nucleotides, the CDR3 is TGTGCCAGTAGTATCGTCAGGGGGGAGACTGAAGCTTTCTTT. Translation gives CASSIVRGETEAFF. V usage is TRBV19 and J usage is TRBJ1-1; TRBD1 matches 7 bases. Looked up from germline, CDR1 is LNHDA and CDR2 is SQIVND (reference sequence). V lost 3 bases and J lost 5; bases outside the gene matches: 6. The CDR3 has 14 amino acids.

V gene TRBV7-3 combines with J gene TRBJ2-7; 10 bases agree with TRBD1. Trimming took 5 bases from V and 2 from J; bases not matched to a gene: 6. This CDR3 spans 15 amino acids. Germline assignment: CDR1 SGHTA and CDR2 FQGTGA. The CDR3 bases are TGTGCCAGCAGCCTGTGGGACAGGGGTACCTACGAGCAGTACTTC. Protein: CASSLWDRGTYEQYF.